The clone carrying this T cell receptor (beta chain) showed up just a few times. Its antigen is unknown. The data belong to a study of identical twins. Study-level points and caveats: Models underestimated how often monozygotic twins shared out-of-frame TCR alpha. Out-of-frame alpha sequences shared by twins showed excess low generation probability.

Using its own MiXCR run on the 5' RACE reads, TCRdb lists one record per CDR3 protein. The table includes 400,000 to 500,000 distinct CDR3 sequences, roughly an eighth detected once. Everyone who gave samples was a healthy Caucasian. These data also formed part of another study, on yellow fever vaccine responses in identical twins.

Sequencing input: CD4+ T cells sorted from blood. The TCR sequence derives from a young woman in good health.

The CDR3 nucleotides are TGTGCCAGCAGCTTATCCGGACTAGATCAAGAGACCCAGTACTTC. Its translation is CASSLSGLDQETQYF. The chain employs TRBV7-8 and TRBJ2-5, with TRBD2 matching over 7 bases. Germline V CDR1 and CDR2: SGHVS, FQNEAQ. V shed 2 bases, J shed 2 bases, and the junction held 5 bases outside the gene matches. CDR3 length: 15 residues.